One sample yielded the 25 T cell receptor beta chains listed below, sequenced in a study of blood T cell repertoires in COVID-19 (dated by TCRdb to between 2020 and 2021). The method behind the library was the immunoSEQ multiplex PCR assay. The clones in this table, taken by TCRdb from immuneACCESS, are in-frame only. Not every clone is retained; where verified, under half of the shortfall comes from an unresolved V gene, and the cause of the rest is unknown. The sample table lists approximately 170,000 clones, 70% to 90% of them with a count of one. 3.5% to 4.5% of the sample is held by the ten biggest clonotypes. The sequenced sample consisted of peripheral blood. The origin of the receptors is a woman between 65 and 79 years old with acute or convalescent COVID-19.

The rearrangement links TRBV28 to TRBJ2-3; D is possibly TRBD1 (5 bases). The germline V gene has CDR1 MDHEN and CDR2 SYDVKM. V gave up 8 bases and J gave up 0 bases, with 27 bases separating them. This CDR3 comprises 19 residues. In DNA form, the CDR3 reads TGTGCCAGCGAAACCAGGTACAGGTTATCCGTCCGAAGCACAGATACGCAGTATTTT. Translated: CASETRYRLSVRSTDTQYF.

The chain joins TRBV20-1 to TRBJ1-1; D possibly corresponds to TRBD1 (6 bases). CDR3 size: 15 residues. CDR1 is DFQATT, CDR2 SNEGSKA, per germline (reference sequence). V was clipped by 3 bases and J by 0 bases, with 14 bases between them. The CDR3 DNA reads TGCAGTGCTAGTGGACTCCAGGGGATGAACACTGAAGCTTTCTTT. Residues: CSASGLQGMNTEAFF.

The rearrangement joins TRBV6-5 to TRBJ1-2, with D tentatively TRBD1 (6 bases). V was pared by 0 bases and J by 7 bases, with 15 bases between. This CDR3 spans 15 amino acids. Per the germline V gene, CDR1 is MNHEY and CDR2 is SVGAGI. CDR3 in DNA: TGTGCCAGCAGTTACTCCGGGGGGCGCGGGGGTGGCTACACCTTC. This translates into CASSYSGGRGGGYTF.

The rearrangement links TRBV24-1 to TRBJ2-7; tentatively, D is TRBD1 (6 bases). Trimming took off 5 bases at V and 4 bases at J, with 11 bases between the two ends. Germline values: CDR1 KGHDR, CDR2 SFDVKD. The CDR3 runs 13 residues. CDR3 sequence reads: CATSGGRGYEQYF. The DNA of the CDR3 is TGTGCCACCAGTGGGGGCAGGGGATACGAGCAGTACTTC.

CDR3 sequence reads: CASSLQSSSGNTIYF. For the CDR3, the DNA is TGTGCCAGCAGCCTACAGAGTAGCTCTGGAAACACCATATATTTT. The chain is built from TRBV7-6 and TRBJ1-3; unclear D gene. Per the germline V gene, CDR1 is SGHVS and CDR2 is FNYEAQ. V lost 5 bases and J lost 0, with 11 bases in between. The CDR3 runs 15 residues.

This clone was seen a handful of times. The V and J genes are TRBV11-1 and TRBJ2-3, with D hard to call. Germline values: CDR1 SGHAT, CDR2 FQDESV (reference sequence). With 0 bases removed from V and 1 base from J, the gap between germline ends came to 5 bases. The CDR3 spans 14 residues. CDR3 protein: CASSLATGTDTQYF. The CDR3 DNA reads as TGTGCCAGCAGCTTAGCGACTGGCACAGATACGCAGTATTTT.

V and J are TRBV18 and TRBJ1-2; the match to TRBD1 covers 9 bases. The germline V gene has CDR1 KGHSH and CDR2 LQKENI. This CDR3 is built from 14 residues. With V trimmed by 8 bases and J by 6 bases, 10 bases remained unmatched. The CDR3 loop reads CASLPGQGMDGYTF. CDR3 coding DNA: TGTGCCAGCCTACCCGGACAGGGGATGGATGGCTACACCTTC. The variable domain in full, completed from reference TRBV18 and TRBJ1-2, reads NAGVMQNPRHLVRRRGQEARLRCSPMKGHSHVYWYRQLPEEGLKFMVYLQKENIIDESGMPKERFSAEFPKEGPSILRIQQVVRGDSAAYFCASLPGQGMDGYTFGSGTRLTVV.

This chain uses TRBV7-9 with TRBJ1-2, with 8 bases lining up with TRBD1. This CDR3 region has 13 residues. Germline V CDR1 and CDR2: SEHNR, FQNEAQ (reference sequence). With V trimmed by 5 bases and J by 8 bases, 7 bases remained unmatched. CDR3 sequence reads: CASSQGQGLGYTF. In DNA, the CDR3 is TGTGCCAGCAGCCAAGGACAGGGCTTGGGCTACACCTTC.

CDR3 sequence: CASSQDLPTGANNEQFF. In DNA form, the CDR3 reads TGCGCCAGCAGCCAAGATCTGCCCACAGGGGCCAACAATGAGCAGTTCTTC. The genes are TRBV4-3 and TRBJ2-1, with TRBD1 identical over 7 bases. Trimming took 0 bases from V and 5 from J; bases not matched to a gene: 10. This CDR3 has 17 amino acids. From germline, CDR1 is LGHNA and CDR2 YSLEER.

This chain uses TRBV12-3 or TRBV12-4 with TRBJ1-2, with D perhaps matching TRBD1 (5 bases). The CDR3 extends over 13 amino acids. V shed 4 bases and J shed 4 bases, with 10 bases lying between them. This chain's CDR3 is CASSSRGAYGYTF. CDR3 bases: TGTGCCAGCAGTTCTAGGGGTGCCTATGGCTACACCTTC.

The rearrangement links TRBV2 to TRBJ2-6; 9 bases align to TRBD1. Germline V gene data show CDR1 as SNHLY and CDR2 as FYNNEI. V gave up 5 bases and J gave up 0 bases; unmatched junction bases: 2. The CDR3 sequence is 16 residues long. The CDR3 sequence: CASSSTGGSGANVLTF. CDR3 sequence (DNA): TGTGCCAGCAGTTCGACAGGGGGCTCTGGGGCCAACGTCCTGACTTTC.

The chain couples TRBV18 to TRBJ2-7; 9 nucleotides agree with TRBD1. V lost 4 bases, J lost 3 bases, and 4 bases stayed unmatched. Germline V lookup: CDR1 KGHSH, CDR2 LQKENI. This CDR3 is built from 14 residues. The CDR3 coding sequence is TGTGCCAGCTCACAGTCGACAGGGGGCTACGAGCAGTACTTC. Residues: CASSQSTGGYEQYF. Using reference TRBV18 and TRBJ2-7 for the parts outside the CDR3, the full variable domain is NAGVMQNPRHLVRRRGQEARLRCSPMKGHSHVYWYRQLPEEGLKFMVYLQKENIIDESGMPKERFSAEFPKEGPSILRIQQVVRGDSAAYFCASSQSTGGYEQYFGPGTRLTVT.

This rearrangement joins TRBV5-6 to TRBJ1-3, with D possibly TRBD1 on 5 matching bases. The CDR3 loop spans 15 amino acids. The germline gives CDR1 SGHDT, CDR2 YYEEEE. Trimming took off 0 bases at V and 2 bases at J, with 9 bases between the two ends. The CDR3 here is CASSLAGGAGNTIYF. CDR3 nucleotide sequence: TGTGCCAGCAGCTTGGCGGGAGGGGCTGGAAACACCATATATTTT.

The gene calls are TRBV4-2 and TRBJ1-1, with 7 bases matching TRBD1. The CDR3 spans 16 residues. Looked up from germline, CDR1 is LGHNA and CDR2 is YNFKEQ. V lost 2 bases, J lost 6 bases, and 12 bases stayed unmatched. CDR3 loop: CASSQTTDRLRAEAFF. The CDR3 coding sequence is TGTGCCAGCAGCCAAACCACGGACAGGCTACGGGCTGAAGCTTTCTTT.

The rearrangement joins TRBV30 to TRBJ1-6; 7 bases are shared with TRBD1. CDR1 and CDR2 (germline): GTSNPN, SVGIG (reference sequence). J lost 7 bases, V lost 3 bases, and 9 bases had no gene match. The CDR3 has 15 residues. The CDR3 loop is CAWRRPGTANSPLHF. CDR3 coding DNA: TGTGCCTGGAGAAGACCTGGGACAGCAAATTCACCCCTCCACTTT.

This clone was recorded a few times. The chain has TRBV7-9 and TRBJ2-7; 7 bases line up with TRBD1. V dropped 2 bases and J dropped 2; count of bases not matched to a gene: 9. Germline values: CDR1 SEHNR, CDR2 FQNEAQ (reference sequence). CDR3 length: 16 amino acids. This CDR3 is CASSLITGEVTYEQYF. In nucleotides, the CDR3 is TGTGCCAGCAGCTTAATAACAGGGGAAGTAACCTACGAGCAGTACTTC.

The chain is built from TRBV6-2 or TRBV6-3 and TRBJ2-2; 7 bases are shared with TRBD1. The CDR3 spans 15 residues. Germline trimming cut 5 bases from V and 3 bases from J; bases unmatched to any gene: 6. The germline V gene encodes CDR1 MNHEY and CDR2 SVGEGT. The CDR3 sequence: CASSTGDRDTGELFF. CDR3 sequence (DNA): TGTGCCAGCAGTACAGGAGACAGGGACACCGGGGAGCTGTTTTTT.

The rearrangement joins TRBV2 to TRBJ2-7; 8 bases align to TRBD1. V gave up 6 bases and J gave up 0 bases; unmatched junction bases: 4. Germline values: CDR1 SNHLY, CDR2 FYNNEI. This CDR3 has 14 amino acids. DNA for the CDR3: TGTGCCAGCAGACGACAGGGGAGCTCCTACGAGCAGTACTTC. Its translation is CASRRQGSSYEQYF.

The chain carries TRBV9 and TRBJ1-6; 8 bases are shared with TRBD1. Germline values: CDR1 SGDLS, CDR2 YYNGEE. The trim removed 2 bases at V and 6 bases at J, leaving 4 bases unmatched. This CDR3 comprises 15 residues. CDR3 sequence reads: CASSVQGASNSPLHF. In nucleotides, the CDR3 is TGTGCCAGCAGCGTCCAGGGGGCAAGTAATTCACCCCTCCACTTT. Combining the CDR3 with reference TRBV9 and TRBJ1-6 gives the whole variable domain DSGVTQTPKHLITATGQRVTLRCSPRSGDLSVYWYQQSLDQGLQFLIQYYNGEERAKGNILERFSAQQFPDLHSELNLSSLELGDSALYFCASSVQGASNSPLHFGNGTRLTVT.

The chain recombines TRBV24-1 with TRBJ2-3, with 8 bases lining up with TRBD2. This CDR3 has 17 residues. CDR1 KGHDR and CDR2 SFDVKD come from the germline V gene. V lost 3 bases, J lost 6 bases, and 13 bases stayed unmatched. CDR3 sequence reads: CATSDPGGTGPPDTQYF. CDR3 bases: TGTGCCACCAGTGATCCGGGGGGGACGGGACCTCCGGATACGCAGTATTTT.

The CDR3: CASSPTDVNTEAFF. CDR3 bases: TGCGCCAGCAGCCCAACAGACGTGAACACTGAAGCTTTCTTT. The rearrangement joins TRBV4-3 to TRBJ1-1, with D unresolved. The CDR3 spans 14 residues. CDR1 LGHNA and CDR2 YSLEER come from the germline V gene. Between the trimmed V and J ends, which lost 4 bases and 0 bases, there was a span of 9 bases.

This chain links TRBV27 with TRBJ1-6, with a possible D match to TRBD1 (5 bases). Germline loops: CDR1 MNHEY, CDR2 SMNVEV (reference sequence). CDR3 size: 13 residues. V was trimmed by 5 bases and J by 9 bases, leaving 11 bases between them. CDR3 nucleotide sequence: TGTGCCAGCAGTCCCCGGGGGAGTTCACCCCTCCACTTT. Translation: CASSPRGSSPLHF.

The chain recombines TRBV2 with TRBJ1-4; no clear D. Germline CDR1 reads SNHLY; CDR2 reads FYNNEI. The ends were cut back, 3 bases at V and 3 bases at J, with 11 bases in the middle. The CDR3 consists of 15 residues. CDR3 in amino acids: CASSETGPANEKLFF. Written as DNA, the CDR3 is TGTGCCAGCAGTGAGACTGGCCCGGCTAATGAAAAACTGTTTTTT.

The chain joins TRBV5-5 to TRBJ2-3; D is unclear. The germline CDR1 and CDR2 sequences are SGHKS and YYEKEE (reference sequence). Trimming removed 0 bases at V and 2 bases at J, with 7 bases between. CDR3 size: 14 residues. DNA of the CDR3: TGTGCCAGCAGCTTGGAAGCGCTCACAGATACGCAGTATTTT. Translating it yields CASSLEALTDTQYF.

V usage is TRBV24-1 and J usage is TRBJ2-2, with D possibly TRBD2 on 6 matching bases. Germline-derived CDR1 and CDR2 are KGHDR and SFDVKD. V lost 5 bases and J 3 bases, leaving 21 bases between the germline ends. The CDR3 totals 18 residues. The CDR3 coding sequence is TGTGCCACCAGTGGCCCGTCGGGACGGGGGATGGACACCGGGGAGCTGTTTTTT. Protein: CATSGPSGRGMDTGELFF.